This TCR beta chain was sequenced during a study of T cell responses to AZD1222 COVID-19 vaccine (TCRdb year 2021). Regarding the complete study: TCR sequencing was performed for more than 230 trial participants, of whom around 200 were given two doses of AZD1222 and 26 were given two doses of MenACWY control vaccine. Trial participants were enrolled by age into subgroups of 18-55, 56-69 and 70-plus years, and about 150, 27 and 61 TCR-sequenced participants, respectively, were included in these subgroups.

In the case of this clone: Its binding antigen is unknown. No base qualities exist here, and no much larger clone lies one base off it.

The germline V and J ends show losses of 5 bases and 11 bases respectively, and no gene match explains 12 bases of the junction. The CDR3 contains 15 residues, cysteine and phenylalanine counted. Just CDR3 DNA is preserved here, 45 bases in frame from base 1. CDR1 and CDR2 are drawn from the germline V gene: MNHEY, SVGEGT. General findings and caveats noted by the study authors: Conclusions about previously exposed vaccinees are limited because only six or seven AZD1222 recipients were SARS-CoV-2 seropositive at baseline. Nearly half of unique spike-specific TCRs reportedly recognized epitopes outside regions mutated in the B.1.351 and B.1.1.7 variants. The vaccine-associated CD4 TCRs covered the entire spike protein, and the dominant responses fell in regions 160-218 and 743-854. After two AZD1222 doses, both the breadth and the depth of spike-specific TCRs were significantly higher than at day 0 and than in MenACWY recipients. In the small 56-69-year group, the increase in depth fell short of significance, most likely because of low power. Most participants were white British and females outnumbered males, and the authors suggested that clonal diversity may have been underestimated. No day 14 peak-response samples were available, so repertoires were characterized only after the peak T cell response.

The CDR3 regions of human TCRbeta chains were analyzed by immunosequencing. Regarding the original processing steps: Repertoire TCRs were checked for matches against a reference library of SARS-CoV-2-specific TCRs that had been generated using the MIRA antigen-specificity platform. Breadth meant the fraction of unique TCRs that were SARS-CoV-2-associated, whereas depth meant the fraction of total T cells that were SARS-CoV-2-associated. Using the MIRA data, each spike-specific TCR was mapped to the spike region that the TCR reacts to and placed in a CD4 or CD8 class. Log10-transformed breadth and depth values were compared by one-way ANOVA with Sidak's multiple comparisons tests. Here the immuneACCESS table is served through TCRdb, limited to in-frame sequences with V and J called. Missing clones are a known gap in these copies; in checked studies unresolved V genes cover under half, and the rest lacks a known reason. V and J calls and clone size are given by that table; D and trimming were obtained from the DNA. For this sample the table gives just over 150,000 clones, of which 85% to 95% were detected only once. The top ten constitute about 1.6% of the sample.

This sample's time point label indicates: about 28 days (+/-7) after the second vaccine dose. AZD1222 recipients with second doses at about 4 weeks or about 12 weeks were pooled, because spike-specific TCR depth and breadth did not differ between schedules. Samples from vaccinated people were obtained from the UK trials COV001 and COV002, which included a single-blind randomized controlled phase 2/3 trial of AZD1222 (ChAdOx1 nCoV-19) in healthy adults. Trial participant PBMC samples were collected at day 0 and day 28 after the second dose for TCRbeta chain sequencing. The source is an adult who received the AZD1222 COVID-19 vaccine. The source material was peripheral blood, sampled 28 days after the second AZD1222 dose. This receptor chain uses TRBV6-2 or TRBV6-3 and TRBJ1-6; 7 nucleotides in the junction match TRBD1. CDR3 region: CASSPPDRAGTPLHF. In nucleotides, the sequence is TGTGCCAGCAGTCCGCCAGACAGGGCGGGGACACCCCTCCACTTT.